This T cell receptor beta chain was observed in a study of vaccination effects on CD4 cells after COVID-19. Generated by immunoSEQ multiplex PCR, the TCRdb table keeps only in-frame clones and is missing some. The sample holds about 33,000 clones, around 70% seen once. Study-level results: The study found marked clonal contraction of infection- and vaccine-induced clones late after vaccination.

The table lists this clone with a few counts. Its target is unknown. Peptide-pool stimulation followed by sequencing identified expanded antigen-specific CD4+ clonotypes in the ViraFEST assay. CD4+ T cells were isolated after around ten days of culture. The cohort was immunized with two doses of either the BNT162b2 or mRNA-1273 vaccine. Vaccine recipients, nucleocapsid antibody negative, had no prior SARS-CoV-2 infection. A half-medium replacement with IL-2 medium was carried out on days 3 and 7. This CDR3 is 16 amino acids long. The V and J ends lost 5 bases and 2 bases respectively, with 16 bases between them. The V gene's germline CDR1 is MNHEY and CDR2 SMNVEV (reference sequence).

This receptor was identified in a human donor who received a COVID-19 vaccine. This chain uses TRBV27 with TRBJ1-3; TRBD1 is a possible D gene (6 bases). The sequencing used CD4+ T cells from PBMCs cultured with HCoV-229E spike peptides, collected after COVID-19 vaccination. CDR3 loop: CASSPGQTYTGNTIYF. The CDR3 nucleotides are TGTGCCAGCAGTCCAGGACAGACTTATACTGGAAACACCATATATTTT.